This note documents a single TCR beta chain sequence. The data derive from a study of blood T cell repertoires in COVID-19. Study-level background: COVID-19 samples, acute and convalescent, were from the United States, Italy and Spain. PBMCs, B-cell-depleted T cells, or T cells provided the cDNA or gDNA that made up the material.

In the authors' methods: Estimates of nucleated cell counts were drawn from the amplification of reference gene primers. Sequenced by immunoSEQ multiplex PCR; TCRdb stores in-frame clones only, minus some. Clone size and the V and J calls come from that table; the DNA yielded D and trimming. The sample shows about 170,000 clones, approximately 86% of them seen only once. V gave up 1 base and J gave up 2 bases, with 5 bases separating them. From germline, CDR1 is WNHNN and CDR2 SYGVQD (reference sequence). CDR3 size: 13 residues. Sequenced material: peripheral blood. This sequence was found in a woman of 80 years or more in a cohort sampled during active or convalescent COVID-19. The J gene is TRBJ1-1, the V gene TRBV10-1; no firm D call. In nucleotides, the CDR3 is TGCGCCAGCAGTGAGTACAGAAACACTGAAGCTTTCTTT. Translating it yields CASSEYRNTEAFF.